One sample yielded the 20 T cell receptor beta chains listed below, sequenced in a study of T-cell memory formation after mild COVID-19. TCRdb used MiXCR to reprocess the 5' RACE reads, holding one entry per CDR3 protein. The sample consists of about 560,000 distinct CDR3 sequences, roughly 20% of them appearing once. Sequences were obtained from PBMCs or a T cell subset sorted from them (not recorded which). These receptors were collected from an adult woman who had mild COVID-19 (a few samples of this study predate the infection). Cell type and time point are not known.

This clonotype has just a few counts. The chain has TRBV29-1 and TRBJ2-7; D possibly matches TRBD1 or TRBD2 (6 bases each). Per germline, CDR1 SQVTM and CDR2 ANQGSEA. With 4 bases removed from V and 5 bases from J, the gap between germline ends came to 12 bases. CDR3 length: 12 residues. The CDR3 spells CSVGRGPDEQYF. For the CDR3, the DNA is TGCAGCGTTGGTCGGGGGCCGGACGAGCAGTACTTC.

This clonotype was seen only a few times. This chain uses TRBV20-1 with TRBJ2-3; D is perhaps TRBD1 (6 bases). CDR1 DFQATT and CDR2 SNEGSKA come from the germline V gene (reference sequence). The CDR3 is made up of 12 amino acids. Trimming took 5 bases from V and 1 from J, leaving 7 bases between them. The CDR3 is CSASGGTDTQYF. The CDR3 nucleotides read TGCAGTGCTTCAGGGGGCACAGATACGCAGTATTTT.

This chain joins TRBV7-2 and TRBJ2-1; 7 positions agree with TRBD2. J lost 1 base, V lost 7 bases, and 7 bases had no gene match. This CDR3 comprises 15 residues. Per the germline V gene, CDR1 is SGHTA and CDR2 is FQGNSA. The CDR3 sequence is CASTKREGSYNEQFF. The CDR3 coding sequence is TGTGCCAGCACCAAGCGGGAAGGATCCTACAATGAGCAGTTCTTC. The full variable domain, with the rest looked up from reference TRBV7-2 and TRBJ2-1, is GAGVSQSPSNKVTEKGKDVELRCDPISGHTALYWYRQSLGQGLEFLIYFQGNSAPDKSGLPSDRFSAERTGGSVSTLTIQRTQQEDSAVYLCASTKREGSYNEQFFGPGTRLTVL.

This clonotype was seen only a few times. J is TRBJ1-1 and V is TRBV7-2, with D tentatively TRBD1 (5 bases). Germline loops: CDR1 SGHTA, CDR2 FQGNSA. Between the trimmed V and J ends, which lost 1 base and 1 base, there was a span of 10 bases. This CDR3 contains 15 residues. The CDR3 is CASSLGGGTNTEAFF. CDR3 DNA sequence: TGTGCCAGCAGCTTAGGGGGGGGAACGAACACTGAAGCTTTCTTT. Supplemented by reference TRBV7-2 and TRBJ1-1, the full variable domain reads GAGVSQSPSNKVTEKGKDVELRCDPISGHTALYWYRQSLGQGLEFLIYFQGNSAPDKSGLPSDRFSAERTGGSVSTLTIQRTQQEDSAVYLCASSLGGGTNTEAFFGQGTRLTVV.

The gene calls are TRBV6-2 or TRBV6-3 and TRBJ2-2; D uncertain. The V gene lost 7 bases and the J gene lost 2 bases, with 8 bases spanning the gap. CDR1 and CDR2 (germline): MNHEY, SVGEGT. This CDR3 has 13 residues. The CDR3 is CASTQDNTGELFF. The CDR3 region has the DNA TGTGCCAGCACCCAGGACAACACCGGGGAGCTGTTTTTT.

This clonotype has only a few counts. The chain combines TRBV7-9 with TRBJ2-1; D uncertain. This CDR3 contains 14 residues. Trimming removed 0 bases from V and 9 bases from J, with 12 bases in between. Germline lookup yields CDR1 SEHNR and CDR2 FQNEAQ (reference sequence). In DNA form, the CDR3 reads TGTGCCAGCAGCTTAGCGAGCCGCTTGGGTGAGCAGTTCTTC. This sequence encodes CASSLASRLGEQFF.

This clonotype came up a few times. The rearrangement joins TRBV12-3 or TRBV12-4 to TRBJ1-2; 7 positions match TRBD1. The V segment lost 5 bases and the J segment 8 bases; nucleotides outside the gene matches: 11. The CDR3 runs to 14 residues. The CDR3 DNA sequence: TGTGCCAGCAGTGGACAGGTCGGACTGGGGGGCTACACCTTC. Its protein product is CASSGQVGLGGYTF.

The chain employs TRBV6-5 and TRBJ2-7; 12 nucleotides line up with TRBD2. CDR3 length equals 16 residues. V dropped 6 bases and J dropped 2; count of bases not matched to a gene: 8. The germline gives CDR1 MNHEY, CDR2 SVGAGI. DNA for the CDR3: TGTGCCAGCAGGCTGGGACTAGCGGGCGTCACCTACGAGCAGTACTTC. This codes for CASRLGLAGVTYEQYF.

In this sample, this clonotype turned up a few times. The chain couples TRBV15 to TRBJ1-2, with D possibly being TRBD1 (6 bases). The CDR3 covers 14 residues. Germline CDR1 LNHNV, CDR2 YYDKDF (reference sequence). V was cut by 0 bases and J by 5 bases, with 10 bases left in between. CDR3 nucleotides: TGTGCCACCAGCAGAGATCGCGGACAGTATGGCTACACCTTC. Its translation: CATSRDRGQYGYTF.

This clonotype was seen a handful of times. V gene TRBV19 combines with J gene TRBJ1-2; D is possibly TRBD1 (5 bases). The germline gives CDR1 LNHDA, CDR2 SQIVND (reference sequence). This CDR3 contains 13 residues. Deletions cut 7 bases from V and 2 bases from J, with 11 bases between. In DNA, the CDR3 is TGTGCCAGTACCCCTGACAGAAACTATGGCTACACCTTC. Protein: CASTPDRNYGYTF.

This clonotype was detected a few times. The V gene is TRBV20-1, the J gene TRBJ2-7; D uncertain. Germline lookup yields CDR1 DFQATT and CDR2 SNEGSKA (reference sequence). The CDR3 consists of 13 residues. V was trimmed by 7 bases and J by 3 bases, leaving 16 bases between them. The CDR3 sequence: CSVTSGPGYEQYF. CDR3 DNA: TGCAGTGTTACCTCTGGGCCCGGCTACGAGCAGTACTTC.

The chain has TRBV20-1 and TRBJ2-1; TRBD1 aligns across 9 bases. The germline gives CDR1 DFQATT, CDR2 SNEGSKA (reference sequence). CDR3 length equals 16 residues. Losses at the gene ends were 0 bases for V and 6 bases for J; bases not matched to a gene: 9. The CDR3 loop is CSARDPDRGAPNEQFF. The CDR3 nucleotides read TGCAGTGCTAGAGATCCCGACAGGGGGGCCCCCAATGAGCAGTTCTTC.

Here the CDR3 DNA reads TGCGCCAGCAGCCCCCCGACCGGGACAGCAAACTCTGGGGCCAACGTCCTGACTTTC. Amino acids: CASSPPTGTANSGANVLTF. This rearrangement joins TRBV5-1 to TRBJ2-6; TRBD1 aligns across 7 bases. Germline assignment: CDR1 SGHRS and CDR2 YFSETQ. J gave up 0 bases and V 4 bases, and 13 bases lay outside the gene matches. CDR3 length: 19 amino acids. The variable domain in full, completed from reference TRBV5-1 and TRBJ2-6, reads KAGVTQTPRYLIKTRGQQVTLSCSPISGHRSVSWYQQTPGQGLQFLFEYFSETQRNKGNFPGRFSGRQFSNSRSEMNVSTLELGDSALYLCASSPPTGTANSGANVLTFGAGSRLTVL.

The chain uses TRBV4-1 and TRBJ2-7; 7 nucleotides match TRBD2. The CDR3 runs to 16 residues. V trimming: 0 bases; J trimming: 0 bases; junction bases outside the gene matches: 5. Per the germline V gene, CDR1 is MGHRA and CDR2 is YSYEKL. This CDR3 reads CASSQDPAGSSYEQYF. Here the CDR3 DNA reads TGCGCCAGCAGCCAAGACCCAGCGGGGAGCTCCTACGAGCAGTACTTC.

This clonotype was counted between two and nine times. The rearrangement links TRBV5-1 to TRBJ1-1; D is unresolved. The CDR3 runs to 16 residues. Germline lookup yields CDR1 SGHRS and CDR2 YFSETQ. V gave up 0 bases and J gave up 1 base, with 13 bases separating them. CDR3 protein: CASSLVGNNPNTEAFF. The CDR3 nucleotides read TGCGCCAGCAGCTTGGTTGGCAACAACCCGAACACTGAAGCTTTCTTT.

In the case of this clonotype: The CDR3 carries no conserved terminal phenylalanine or tryptophan, so it likely arises from a read error. It is unclear where the CDR3 begins or ends on the DNA, so no DNA is shown, and the CDR3 is as TCRdb lists it. This rearrangement joins TRBV5-5 to TRBJ2-1; the table's D call, TRBD2, has no DNA check behind it. Per the germline V gene, CDR1 is SGHKS and CDR2 is YYEKEE (reference sequence). The CDR3 has 13 residues if both end residues are counted. This CDR3 is CASSFGLAGAPLL.

The sample holds a few counts of this clonotype. CDR3 DNA sequence: TGTGCCAGCAGCCCCATTCCCAAATACGAGCAGTACTTC. As protein: CASSPIPKYEQYF. The genes are TRBV7-8 and TRBJ2-7; D call uncertain. Germline V gene sequence: CDR1 SGHVS, CDR2 FQNEAQ. Between the trimmed V and J ends, which lost 5 bases and 4 bases, there was a span of 12 bases. The CDR3 length is 13 residues.

The chain couples TRBV27 to TRBJ1-1, with D possibly matching TRBD1 (6 bases). V lost 5 bases, J lost 4 bases, and 14 bases lay in between. The CDR3 has 14 residues. Germline lookup yields CDR1 MNHEY and CDR2 SMNVEV (reference sequence). As DNA, the CDR3 is TGTGCCAGCAGTCCCCTACAGGGAGGCACTGAAGCTTTCTTT. Translating gives CASSPLQGGTEAFF.

This clonotype was seen repeatedly, ten times or more. The gene calls are TRBV6-2 or TRBV6-3 and TRBJ1-1, with a weak D call TRBD1 (5 bases). The germline CDR1 and CDR2 sequences are MNHEY and SVGEGT. This CDR3 spans 13 amino acids. V lost 7 bases to trimming and J lost 4 bases, with 13 bases between them. CDR3 DNA sequence: TGTGCCAGCAACCATCAGGGCGCCACTGAAGCTTTCTTT. Its translation: CASNHQGATEAFF.

As DNA, the CDR3 is TGTGCCAGCAGTCCCGGACAGGGCTGGCCCGGGGAGCTGTTTTTT. Translated: CASSPGQGWPGELFF. This chain connects TRBV6-2 or TRBV6-3 to TRBJ2-2, with 8 bases aligning to TRBD1. Trimming took 5 bases from V and 6 from J; bases not matched to a gene: 8. Germline V gives CDR1 MNHEY, CDR2 SVGEGT. This CDR3 has 15 amino acids.